This passage covers 25 T cell receptor beta chains from one sample sequenced in a study of T cell changes during pregnancy in multiple sclerosis. TCRdb's table, derived via immunoSEQ multiplex PCR, lists solely in-frame clones and lacks some. Among about 23,000 clones listed, more than 75% were seen once. The sequenced sample was CD8+ T cells from peripheral blood mononuclear cells, obtained after pregnancy. Receptors were obtained from a female donor with multiple sclerosis, enrolled in a pregnancy study.

The rearrangement uses TRBV7-3 and TRBJ2-1; a possible D gene is TRBD2 (6 bases). The germline V gene has CDR1 SGHTA and CDR2 FQGTGA. This CDR3 spans 14 amino acids. The V gene lost 3 bases and the J gene lost 4 bases, with 10 bases spanning the gap. The CDR3: CASSFEGGYNEQFF. The CDR3 region has the DNA TGTGCCAGCAGCTTCGAGGGAGGTTACAATGAGCAGTTCTTC.

This clone was observed a single time. J is TRBJ1-5 and V is TRBV18; D is uncertain. This CDR3 contains 18 residues. The V end was cut by 4 bases, the J end by 1 base, with 20 bases between. The V gene's germline CDR1 is KGHSH and CDR2 LQKENI. This CDR3 is CASSRGKGSLASNQPQHF. In DNA form, the CDR3 reads TGTGCCAGCTCACGAGGGAAAGGCTCATTGGCCAGCAATCAGCCCCAGCATTTT.

The chain employs TRBV7-3 and TRBJ2-7; 8 nucleotides line up with TRBD1. The junction had 6 bases not matched to a gene; V was cut back by 5 bases and J by 0 bases. The CDR3 is 15 residues long. Germline V gene sequence: CDR1 SGHTA, CDR2 FQGTGA. The CDR3 bases are TGTGCCAGCAGCCCGGACAGGGCAAGCTCCTACGAGCAGTACTTC. It encodes CASSPDRASSYEQYF.

The gene calls are TRBV5-4 and TRBJ2-7, with TRBD1 matching over 8 bases. Unmatched junction bases numbered 8, after V lost 0 bases and J lost 6 bases. In germline, CDR1 is SGHNT, CDR2 YYREEE (reference sequence). CDR3 length equals 15 residues. CDR3 sequence: CASSLGNGQGGEQYF. CDR3 nucleotide sequence: TGTGCCAGCAGCTTGGGGAACGGACAGGGAGGCGAGCAGTACTTC.

There are a few counts of this clone. This sequence joins TRBV2 and TRBJ1-1, with TRBD1 as a possible D gene (6 bases). The germline CDR1 and CDR2 sequences are SNHLY and FYNNEI. The CDR3 is made up of 14 amino acids. V was shortened by 6 bases and J by 6 bases, with 17 bases between the two germline ends. Written as DNA, the CDR3 is TGTGCCAGCAGGGGAACAGGGAATCTTCCTGAAGCTTTCTTT. It translates to CASRGTGNLPEAFF.

This clone is classed as medium-sized. J is TRBJ2-2 and V is TRBV6-4; D is possibly TRBD2 (6 bases). The CDR3 contains 14 residues. From germline, CDR1 is MRHNA and CDR2 SNTAGT. V gave up 0 bases and J gave up 4 bases, with 6 bases separating them. CDR3 nucleotide sequence: TGTGCCAGCAGTGACTCGACTAGCACCGGGGAGCTGTTTTTT. Its protein product is CASSDSTSTGELFF.

V is TRBV19 and J is TRBJ2-3; perhaps TRBD1 as D (6 bases). Per germline, CDR1 LNHDA and CDR2 SQIVND (reference sequence). This CDR3 spans 15 amino acids. V was cut by 3 bases and J by 14 bases, with 24 bases left in between. CDR3 protein: CASSIPTTQGDIPYF. The CDR3 coding sequence is TGTGCCAGTAGTATCCCGACTACACAGGGAGATATTCCGTATTTT. The variable domain in full, completed from reference TRBV19 and TRBJ2-3, reads DGGITQSPKYLFRKEGQNVTLSCEQNLNHDAMYWYRQDPGQGLRLIYYSQIVNDFQKGDIAEGYSVSREKKESFPLTVTSAQKNPTAFYLCASSIPTTQGDIPYFGPGTRLTVL.

This clone has a single count. The V and J genes are TRBV7-6 and TRBJ1-1; TRBD1 matches 11 bases. There are 20 residues in the CDR3. CDR1 and CDR2 (germline): SGHVS, FNYEAQ. Trimming cost V 5 bases and J 0 bases; bases outside gene matches: 17. This chain's CDR3 is CASSPLPRGQGGVMNTEAFF. The DNA for the CDR3 is TGTGCCAGCAGCCCGCTCCCCCGGGGACAGGGGGGAGTGATGAACACTGAAGCTTTCTTT. Supplemented by reference TRBV7-6 and TRBJ1-1, the full variable domain reads GAGVSQSPRYKVTKRGQDVALRCDPISGHVSLYWYRQALGQGPEFLTYFNYEAQQDKSGLPNDRFSAERPEGSISTLTIQRTEQRDSAMYRCASSPLPRGQGGVMNTEAFFGQGTRLTVV.

The rearrangement links TRBV6-1 to TRBJ1-5; no reliable D call. The CDR3 covers 15 residues. The V end lost 1 base, the J end lost 6 bases, and 13 bases lay between the germline ends. CDR1 MNHNS and CDR2 SASEGT come from the germline V gene. The CDR3, as DNA: TGTGCCAGCAGTGAAGTCGCGGCCACTGGTCAGCCCCAGCATTTT. Its translation is CASSEVAATGQPQHF.

The chain combines TRBV7-9 with TRBJ1-2; D is ambiguous. The V end was cut by 7 bases, the J end by 6 bases, with 18 bases between. Germline V gene data show CDR1 as SEHNR and CDR2 as FQNEAQ (reference sequence). The CDR3 sequence is 14 residues long. CDR3 in amino acids: CASTHPAGWNGYTF. The CDR3 nucleotides read TGTGCCAGCACCCACCCGGCAGGTTGGAATGGCTACACCTTC.

The chain employs TRBV29-1 and TRBJ2-5, with TRBD2 as a possible D gene (6 bases). From germline, CDR1 is SQVTM and CDR2 ANQGSEA. The ends were cut back, 7 bases at V and 1 base at J, with 22 bases in the middle. CDR3 length equals 16 residues. The CDR3: CSAVPSSGSGQETQYF. For the CDR3, the DNA is TGCAGCGCCGTTCCCTCTTCCGGGAGCGGCCAAGAGACCCAGTACTTC.

V gene TRBV21-1 combines with J gene TRBJ1-2; TRBD1, the table's D call, lacks a check against the DNA. TRBV21-1 is termed a pseudogene. This CDR3 region has 14 residues. This CDR3 is CASSKGDRVRGYTF. The DNA of the CDR3 is TGTGCCAGCAGCAAAGGGGACAGGGTAAGGGGCTACACCTTC.

This clone was seen only once. The chain recombines TRBV6-5 with TRBJ2-2; the match to TRBD1 covers 7 bases. This CDR3 is built from 14 residues. CDR1 and CDR2 from the germline V gene are MNHEY and SVGAGI. The ends lost 5 bases at V and 7 bases at J; junction bases unmatched: 7. The CDR3 loop reads CASSITGDGGELFF. The CDR3 region has the DNA TGTGCCAGCAGTATTACAGGGGACGGCGGGGAGCTGTTTTTT.

This clone was observed once. The V gene is TRBV2, the J gene TRBJ2-7, with 9 bases identical to TRBD2. Germline values: CDR1 SNHLY, CDR2 FYNNEI. The V gene end was trimmed by 6 bases and the J gene end by 5 bases; junction bases not matched to a gene: 17. The CDR3 loop spans 17 amino acids. CDR3 sequence (DNA): TGTGCCAGCAGCCGACCAGACGTACTAGCGGGCCTGGACGAGCAGTACTTC. Amino acids: CASSRPDVLAGLDEQYF.

The chain is built from TRBV27 and TRBJ1-2, with D possibly being TRBD1 (5 bases). CDR1 and CDR2 (germline): MNHEY, SMNVEV (reference sequence). The CDR3 totals 16 residues. V was trimmed by 0 bases and J by 1 base, leaving 12 bases between them. CDR3 coding DNA: TGTGCCAGCAGTTTATCAGGGGATGGGTATAACTATGGCTACACCTTC. It specifies CASSLSGDGYNYGYTF.

This clone rates as medium-sized. This chain connects TRBV27 to TRBJ1-2; 7 bases are a match to TRBD1. Trimming at V came to 5 bases and at J to 6 bases, leaving 9 bases not matched to a gene. CDR1 MNHEY and CDR2 SMNVEV come from the germline V gene (reference sequence). The CDR3 is made up of 14 amino acids. The CDR3 bases are TGTGCCAGCAGTGCTTTGGACAGGTTGGATGGCTACACCTTC. Translating it yields CASSALDRLDGYTF.

The chain combines TRBV30 with TRBJ2-1; tentatively, D is TRBD2 (6 bases). V was cut by 3 bases and J by 7 bases, with 13 bases left in between. The CDR3 loop spans 13 amino acids. Germline assignment: CDR1 GTSNPN and CDR2 SVGIG (reference sequence). CDR3 in DNA: TGTGCCTGGAGCCATAATAGCGGTAATGAGCAGTTCTTC. This sequence encodes CAWSHNSGNEQFF.

This clone is medium-sized in the sample. The CDR3 DNA reads TGTGCCAGCACGAGACTAGCGGGAGAGGGAGAGACCCAGTACTTC. As protein: CASTRLAGEGETQYF. The rearrangement uses TRBV6-1 and TRBJ2-5; 12 bases line up with TRBD2. The V gene's germline CDR1 is MNHNS and CDR2 SASEGT. The V segment lost 7 bases and the J segment 4 bases; nucleotides outside the gene matches: 7. This CDR3 is built from 15 residues.

The chain joins TRBV4-3 to TRBJ2-3; tentatively, D is TRBD1 (6 bases). This CDR3 region has 16 residues. Trimming pared 6 bases from V and 0 bases from J, leaving 16 bases between. CDR1 and CDR2 (germline): LGHNA, YSLEER. This CDR3 reads CASRRTAGASTDTQYF. The CDR3 DNA follows: TGCGCCAGCAGGCGGACAGCAGGGGCTAGCACAGATACGCAGTATTTT.

V usage is TRBV4-3 and J usage is TRBJ2-7, with TRBD1 matching 10 bases. Trimming took 4 bases from V and 3 from J; bases not matched to a gene: 6. The CDR3 loop spans 15 amino acids. CDR1 and CDR2 from the germline V gene are LGHNA and YSLEER. CDR3 sequence (DNA): TGCGCCAGCAGCCGAGAGACAGGGGGCGTCTACGAGCAGTACTTC. Translation gives CASSRETGGVYEQYF.

The chain joins TRBV2 to TRBJ2-7, with D perhaps TRBD1 (5 bases). The CDR3 has 15 amino acids. Per germline, CDR1 SNHLY and CDR2 FYNNEI. The germline V and J ends were trimmed by 0 bases and 2 bases, with 11 bases remaining between them. The CDR3 nucleotides read TGTGCCAGCAGTGAAGCGCGTTCAGGGCCCTACGAGCAGTACTTC. Translation: CASSEARSGPYEQYF. The whole variable domain, filled in from reference TRBV2 and TRBJ2-7, reads EPEVTQTPSHQVTQMGQEVILRCVPISNHLYFYWYRQILGQKVEFLVSFYNNEISEKSEIFDDQFSVERPDGSNFTLKIRSTKLEDSAMYFCASSEARSGPYEQYFGPGTRLTVT.

The CDR3 loop reads CASSLGGDTEAFF. The CDR3 region has the DNA TGCGCCAGCAGCTTGGGGGGCGACACTGAAGCTTTCTTT. The V gene is TRBV5-1, the J gene TRBJ1-1; TRBD1 might be the D (5 bases). The CDR3 runs to 13 residues. CDR1 is SGHRS and CDR2 is YFSETQ in the germline V gene. Trimming pared 0 bases from V and 3 bases from J, leaving 6 bases between.

This chain's CDR3 is CASSLGQYYEQYF. CDR3 DNA: TGTGCCAGCAGCTTAGGACAGTACTACGAGCAGTACTTC. The chain is built from TRBV7-8 and TRBJ2-7, with a tentative D call TRBD1 (5 bases). Germline V gene lookup returns CDR1 SGHVS and CDR2 FQNEAQ. The CDR3 spans 13 residues. Deletions cut 1 base from V and 3 bases from J, with 7 bases between.

The J gene is TRBJ2-7, the V gene TRBV9, with D possibly matching TRBD2 (6 bases). V shed 3 bases and J shed 5 bases, with 24 bases lying between them. The CDR3 loop spans 17 amino acids. The germline CDR1 and CDR2 sequences are SGDLS and YYNGEE. This chain's CDR3 is CASSGGGGTPAMDEQYF. The CDR3 nucleotides are TGTGCCAGCAGCGGAGGAGGAGGGACGCCGGCGATGGACGAGCAGTACTTC.

The rearrangement joins TRBV30 to TRBJ2-3; 8 bases match TRBD2. The CDR3 extends over 15 amino acids. Germline CDR1 GTSNPN, CDR2 SVGIG (reference sequence). V lost 2 bases, J lost 2 bases, and 6 bases stayed unmatched. The CDR3, as DNA: TGTGCCTGGAGTCGGGGGGGCGAGGACACAGATACGCAGTATTTT. Amino acid sequence: CAWSRGGEDTDTQYF.